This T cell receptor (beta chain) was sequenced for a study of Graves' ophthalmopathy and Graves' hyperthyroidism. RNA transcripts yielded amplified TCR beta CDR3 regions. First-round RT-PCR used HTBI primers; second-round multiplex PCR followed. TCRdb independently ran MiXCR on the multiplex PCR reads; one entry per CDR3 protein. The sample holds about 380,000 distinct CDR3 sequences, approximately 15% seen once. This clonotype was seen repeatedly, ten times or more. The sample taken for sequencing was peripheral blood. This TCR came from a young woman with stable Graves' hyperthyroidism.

The DNA for the CDR3 is TGTGCCAGTACCGACAGGGTCGGGAGCTACACCTTC. Translated: CASTDRVGSYTF. The chain employs TRBV19 and TRBJ1-2; TRBD1 agrees at 7 bases. Germline lookup yields CDR1 LNHDA and CDR2 SQIVND (reference sequence). The CDR3 runs to 12 residues. Unmatched junction bases numbered 8, after V lost 7 bases and J lost 9 bases.